The 2 T cell receptor beta chains below come from one sample, sequenced in a study of CD8 T cells in Susac syndrome. After extraction with the RNeasy kit, roughly 0.45 to 1 ug of the RNA was reverse transcribed using random hexamers. TCRdb processed the immunoSEQ multiplex PCR reads anew with MiXCR; each CDR3 protein has one entry. Seen here are 200,000 to 250,000 distinct CDR3 sequences, about 95% observed once, and the top ten hold approximately 0.15%. The sample consisted of CD4+ T cells from PBMCs. Receptor source: a human donor with Susac syndrome.

This clonotype has a single count. This chain connects TRBV28 to TRBJ2-2; the D gene is possibly TRBD1 (7 bases). Germline CDR1 is MDHEN and CDR2 is SYDVKM. Trimming took off 6 bases at V and 4 bases at J, with 15 bases between the two ends. The CDR3 runs 15 residues. DNA of the CDR3: TGTGCCAGCAGAACTCAGGGGGGAGGCACCGGGGAGCTGTTTTTT. Residues: CASRTQGGGTGELFF.

The rearrangement uses TRBV19 and TRBJ1-1; D remains unclear. V dropped 10 bases and J dropped 1 base, with 16 bases sitting between them. Germline CDR1 reads LNHDA; CDR2 reads SQIVND (reference sequence). The CDR3 length is 14 residues. Here the CDR3 reads CATHRRARNTEAFF. As DNA, the CDR3 is TGTGCCACCCATCGTCGGGCGAGGAACACTGAAGCTTTCTTT.